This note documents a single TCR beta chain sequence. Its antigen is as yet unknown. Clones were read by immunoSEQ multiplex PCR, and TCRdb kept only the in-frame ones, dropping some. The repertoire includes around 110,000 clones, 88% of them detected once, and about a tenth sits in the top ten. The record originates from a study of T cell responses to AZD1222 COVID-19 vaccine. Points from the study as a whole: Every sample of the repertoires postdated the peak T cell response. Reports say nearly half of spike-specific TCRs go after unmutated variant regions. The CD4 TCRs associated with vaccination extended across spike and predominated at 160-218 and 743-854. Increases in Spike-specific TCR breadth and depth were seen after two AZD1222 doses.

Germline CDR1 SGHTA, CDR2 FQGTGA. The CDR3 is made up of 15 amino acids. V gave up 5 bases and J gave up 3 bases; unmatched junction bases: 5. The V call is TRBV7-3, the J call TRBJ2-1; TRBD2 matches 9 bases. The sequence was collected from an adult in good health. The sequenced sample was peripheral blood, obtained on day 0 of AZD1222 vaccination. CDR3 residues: CASSMRGGHYNEQFF. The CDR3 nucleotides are TGTGCCAGCAGCATGCGGGGGGGCCACTACAATGAGCAGTTCTTC.